A single sample gave rise to the 18 T cell receptor beta chains below, sequenced in a study of T cell responses to AZD1222 COVID-19 vaccine. Produced via immunoSEQ multiplex PCR; TCRdb's table is partial and in-frame only. The table has about 100,000 clones, approximately 86% seen once. This material consisted of peripheral blood, taken on day 0 of AZD1222 vaccination. These receptors were collected from an adult in good health.

The rearrangement links TRBV5-1 to TRBJ2-7; 9 bases match TRBD1. This CDR3 spans 14 amino acids. The V gene end was trimmed by 0 bases and the J gene end by 7 bases; junction bases not matched to a gene: 5. The germline gives CDR1 SGHRS, CDR2 YFSETQ. The CDR3 sequence is CASSLGQGVREQYF. The CDR3 region has the DNA TGCGCCAGCAGCTTGGGACAGGGGGTGAGGGAGCAGTACTTC.

The gene calls are TRBV18 and TRBJ2-5; TRBD1 is a possible D gene (6 bases). Trimming removed 6 bases from V and 4 bases from J, with 12 bases in between. This CDR3 is built from 13 residues. Germline CDR1 is KGHSH and CDR2 is LQKENI. CDR3 coding DNA: TGTGCCAGCTCCCCGGGACACCTAGAGACCCAGTACTTC. Protein: CASSPGHLETQYF.

The chain carries TRBV25-1 and TRBJ2-1; 7 bases match TRBD2. This CDR3 has 14 amino acids. Per germline, CDR1 MGHDK and CDR2 SYGVNS. With 3 bases clipped from V and 6 bases from J, the junction kept 5 bases outside the gene matches. The CDR3 is CASSDPGRTNEQFF. Written as DNA, the CDR3 is TGTGCCAGCAGTGACCCCGGGAGGACCAATGAGCAGTTCTTC. The variable domain in full, completed from reference TRBV25-1 and TRBJ2-1, reads EADIYQTPRYLVIGTGKKITLECSQTMGHDKMYWYQQDPGMELHLIHYSYGVNSTEKGDLSSESTVSRIRTEHFPLTLESARPSHTSQYLCASSDPGRTNEQFFGPGTRLTVL.

The chain combines TRBV7-6 with TRBJ1-4; D might be TRBD1 (5 bases). Looked up from germline, CDR1 is SGHVS and CDR2 is FNYEAQ. The CDR3 consists of 15 residues. The V and J ends lost 5 bases and 3 bases respectively, with 13 bases between them. The CDR3 spells CASSPDRDPNEKLFF. In DNA, the CDR3 is TGTGCCAGCAGCCCAGACCGGGACCCTAATGAAAAACTGTTTTTT. Complete variable domain (other parts from reference TRBV7-6 and TRBJ1-4): GAGVSQSPRYKVTKRGQDVALRCDPISGHVSLYWYRQALGQGPEFLTYFNYEAQQDKSGLPNDRFSAERPEGSISTLTIQRTEQRDSAMYRCASSPDRDPNEKLFFGSGTQLSVL.

The CDR3 nucleotides are TGTGCCAGCAGCCCATCTCAGGGACAAATGAATTCCGCCATGGAAAACATTCAGTACTTC. This sequence encodes CASSPSQGQMNSAMENIQYF. The genes are TRBV4-2 and TRBJ2-4, with D perhaps matching TRBD1 (6 bases). CDR1 and CDR2 from the germline V gene are LGHNA and YNFKEQ. This CDR3 region has 20 residues. V gave up 4 bases and J gave up 5 bases, with 30 bases separating them.

The CDR3: CASSPRGGETQYF. CDR3 nucleotide sequence: TGTGCCAGCTCACCACGGGGTGGGGAGACCCAGTACTTC. V usage is TRBV18 and J usage is TRBJ2-5; the D is unclear. This CDR3 has 13 residues. Looked up from germline, CDR1 is KGHSH and CDR2 is LQKENI. Trimming took 1 base from V and 5 from J, leaving 8 bases between them. Full variable domain (outside the CDR3, taken from reference TRBV18 and TRBJ2-5): NAGVMQNPRHLVRRRGQEARLRCSPMKGHSHVYWYRQLPEEGLKFMVYLQKENIIDESGMPKERFSAEFPKEGPSILRIQQVVRGDSAAYFCASSPRGGETQYFGPGTRLLVL.

This chain joins TRBV6-2 or TRBV6-3 and TRBJ1-1; 10 positions agree with TRBD1. The germline gives CDR1 MNHEY, CDR2 SVGEGT. There are 17 residues in the CDR3. The trim removed 5 bases at V and 1 base at J, leaving 10 bases unmatched. CDR3 sequence: CASSADRGRVRNTEAFF. The CDR3 coding sequence is TGTGCCAGCAGTGCAGACAGGGGGCGTGTACGGAACACTGAAGCTTTCTTT.

CDR3: CASSLGQVSAYEQYF. CDR3 nucleotide sequence: TGTGCCAGCAGCTTGGGACAGGTCTCCGCTTACGAGCAGTACTTC. This chain uses TRBV5-4 with TRBJ2-7; tentative D call: TRBD1 (6 bases). This CDR3 spans 15 amino acids. Trimming shortened V by 0 bases and J by 4 bases, and 14 bases separated the two germline ends. Germline V gives CDR1 SGHNT, CDR2 YYREEE (reference sequence).

The chain employs TRBV5-1 and TRBJ1-1; 7 bases fit TRBD1. The V and J ends lost 2 bases and 3 bases, in that order; junction bases with no gene match: 4. The CDR3 totals 14 residues. Germline CDR1 SGHRS, CDR2 YFSETQ. The CDR3, as DNA: TGCGCCAGCAGCTTTTCTCAGGGGGACACTGAAGCTTTCTTT. Its protein is CASSFSQGDTEAFF. Combining the CDR3 with reference TRBV5-1 and TRBJ1-1 gives the whole variable domain KAGVTQTPRYLIKTRGQQVTLSCSPISGHRSVSWYQQTPGQGLQFLFEYFSETQRNKGNFPGRFSGRQFSNSRSEMNVSTLELGDSALYLCASSFSQGDTEAFFGQGTRLTVV.

Only a few counts were recorded for this clone. The gene calls are TRBV10-3 and TRBJ2-3, with 9 positions matching TRBD2. J was trimmed by 4 bases and V by 7 bases; bases with no gene match: 9. CDR1 and CDR2 from the germline V gene are ENHRY and SYGVKD. This CDR3 is built from 15 residues. CDR3 nucleotides: TGTGCCATCAAAGACAGCGGGGGGAATGCAGATACGCAGTATTTT. Protein: CAIKDSGGNADTQYF.

V usage is TRBV12-3 or TRBV12-4 and J usage is TRBJ2-7; 7 bases fit TRBD2. Trimming cost V 6 bases and J 5 bases; bases outside gene matches: 7. This CDR3 spans 13 amino acids. CDR3 amino acids: CASRLSGTHEQYF. CDR3 sequence (DNA): TGTGCCAGCAGATTAAGCGGGACCCACGAGCAGTACTTC.

The genes are TRBV19 and TRBJ1-5, with D possibly TRBD1 on 5 matching bases. Looked up from germline, CDR1 is LNHDA and CDR2 is SQIVND (reference sequence). V was cut by 3 bases and J by 5 bases, with 14 bases left in between. The CDR3 is 15 residues long. CDR3 amino acids: CASSMRGDPYQPQHF. CDR3 sequence (DNA): TGTGCCAGTAGTATGAGAGGGGATCCCTATCAGCCCCAGCATTTT.

The J gene is TRBJ2-3, the V gene TRBV18; a possible D gene is TRBD2 (5 bases). Germline CDR1 reads KGHSH; CDR2 reads LQKENI. CDR3 length: 15 amino acids. V was clipped by 6 bases and J by 0 bases, with 13 bases between them. CDR3 sequence (DNA): TGTGCCAGCTCCGAGCGGACCGCTAGCACAGATACGCAGTATTTT. Its protein product is CASSERTASTDTQYF.

The rearrangement uses TRBV24-1 and TRBJ1-2; possible D gene TRBD1, 6 bases. This CDR3 comprises 16 residues. V dropped 4 bases and J dropped 6 bases, with 20 bases sitting between them. CDR1 is KGHDR, CDR2 SFDVKD, per germline. This CDR3 reads CATSETNTGGLNGYTF. CDR3 nucleotides: TGTGCCACCAGTGAGACAAATACCGGGGGGCTGAATGGCTACACCTTC.

The J gene is TRBJ1-3, the V gene TRBV27; D is uncertain. The CDR3 has 18 residues. V lost 1 base and J lost 1, with 17 bases in between. Germline CDR1 MNHEY, CDR2 SMNVEV (reference sequence). This CDR3 reads CASSLYPAARGSGNTIYF. The CDR3 coding sequence is TGTGCCAGCAGTTTATATCCCGCCGCGCGGGGATCTGGAAACACCATATATTTT.

The chain has TRBV5-4 and TRBJ2-7; D perhaps matches TRBD1 (6 bases). Germline values: CDR1 SGHNT, CDR2 YYREEE (reference sequence). The CDR3 is 13 amino acids. V was clipped by 0 bases and J by 2 bases, with 6 bases between them. CDR3 nucleotides: TGTGCCAGCAGCTTGGGGGGGCCCTACGAGCAGTACTTC. Protein sequence: CASSLGGPYEQYF. Complete variable domain (other parts from reference TRBV5-4 and TRBJ2-7): ETGVTQSPTHLIKTRGQQVTLRCSSQSGHNTVSWYQQALGQGPQFIFQYYREEENGRGNFPPRFSGLQFPNYSSELNVNALELDDSALYLCASSLGGPYEQYFGPGTRLTVT.

This clone was found once. The V call is TRBV30, the J call TRBJ2-7; D unresolved. With 2 bases removed from V and 4 bases from J, the gap between germline ends came to 9 bases. The germline V gene encodes CDR1 GTSNPN and CDR2 SVGIG (reference sequence). This CDR3 is 12 amino acids long. The CDR3 is CAWSFDGYEQYF. The CDR3 nucleotides read TGTGCCTGGAGTTTTGACGGGTACGAGCAGTACTTC.

The genes are TRBV11-2 and TRBJ2-2; D possibly corresponds to TRBD2 (5 bases). Trimming shortened V by 0 bases and J by 2 bases, and 13 bases separated the two germline ends. The CDR3 has 17 amino acids. In germline, CDR1 is SGHAT, CDR2 FQNNGV. The CDR3 nucleotides are TGTGCCAGCAGCTTAGAACTATGGTCGGGAAACACCGGGGAGCTGTTTTTT. It specifies CASSLELWSGNTGELFF. The variable domain in full, with the rest retrieved from reference TRBV11-2 and TRBJ2-2, is EAGVAQSPRYKIIEKRQSVAFWCNPISGHATLYWYQQILGQGPKLLIQFQNNGVVDDSQLPKDRFSAERLKGVDSTLKIQPAKLEDSAVYLCASSLELWSGNTGELFFGEGSRLTVL.